This TCR beta chain is drawn from a study of T cells after yellow fever vaccination. In this sample, this clonotype turned up many times. Its matching antigen is unknown. MiXCR was run by TCRdb on the 5' RACE reads, yielding one entry per CDR3 protein. The repertoire has around 300,000 distinct CDR3 sequences, around 4.5% of them found once; the top ten carry just under 20%. Study findings and constraints: Once the booster was given, most primary-vaccination clones reappeared, at just under 98% for CD4 and 88% for CD8. It was a small share of clonotypes that appeared in both CD4 and CD8 compartments. A weaker but faster secondary response was observed, peaking on day 5 versus 15.

The CDR3 is made up of 18 amino acids. Germline V gene data show CDR1 as SGHTA and CDR2 as FQGNSA. Trimming left V 5 bases short and J 0 bases short, with 20 bases between. V gene TRBV7-2 combines with J gene TRBJ2-1; TRBD1 is a possible D gene (6 bases). This specimen was PBMCs, taken 15 days after the yellow fever booster vaccination. This TCR came from a man younger than 35 who received the YFV17D yellow fever vaccine. CDR3 nucleotide sequence: TGTGCCAGCAGCCACAAAGGGACACTCGGAAGCTCCTACAATGAGCAGTTCTTC. Its translation is CASSHKGTLGSSYNEQFF.